A selection of T cell receptor beta chains follows, all from one sample in a study of blood T cell repertoires in COVID-19. TCRdb's table, derived via immunoSEQ multiplex PCR, lists solely in-frame clones and lacks some. The sample lists approximately 260,000 clones, about 85% occurring once. Sequencing was done on a sample of PBMCs or T cells enriched from blood (not recorded which). All receptors come from a woman between 45 and 65 years old who had been exposed to COVID-19. The CDR3 runs from the conserved cysteine through the conserved F or W. Each record gives: D gene, CDR3 length, J gene, clone size, V gene, CDR3 DNA, CDR3 protein. A D gene is named only where the DNA matches it firmly. Clone size is shown for a subset of rows, as once, few, many or a class of expanded clone.

D: -; length: 13; J: TRBJ2-2; size: -; V: TRBV2; DNA: TGTGCCGTCCGACAGGTTAACACCGGGGAGCTGTTTTTT; CDR3: CAVRQVNTGELFF
D: -; length: 15; J: TRBJ2-3; size: -; V: TRBV7-6; DNA: TGTGCCAGCAGCTTAGGCCAGGGGAACACAGATACGCAGTATTTT; CDR3: CASSLGQGNTDTQYF
D: -; length: 15; J: TRBJ1-2; size: -; V: TRBV6-5; DNA: TGTGCCAGCAGTTACTCGGGGCAGTTTAACTATGGCTACACCTTC; CDR3: CASSYSGQFNYGYTF
D: TRBD1; length: 15; J: TRBJ1-2; size: -; V: TRBV6-1; DNA: TGTGCCAGCAGTGAAAGCTACAGGGGGACCTATGGCTACACCTTC; CDR3: CASSESYRGTYGYTF
D: TRBD1; length: 14; J: TRBJ2-3; size: -; V: TRBV7-8; DNA: TGTGCCAGCACCGGACAGGCAACTGCAGATACGCAGTATTTT; CDR3: CASTGQATADTQYF
D: -; length: 13; J: TRBJ1-2; size: -; V: TRBV12-3/TRBV12-4; DNA: TGTGCCAGCAGTCCCGGGACTATGGGTGGCTACACCTTC; CDR3: CASSPGTMGGYTF
D: -; length: 16; J: TRBJ1-3; size: -; V: TRBV5-1; DNA: TGCGCCAGCAGCTCGCAGACAGCTATATCTGGAAACACCATATATTTT; CDR3: CASSSQTAISGNTIYF
D: -; length: 12; J: TRBJ1-2; size: -; V: TRBV7-8; DNA: TGTGCCAGCAGCGCGGGACCGTATGGCTACACCTTC; CDR3: CASSAGPYGYTF
D: -; length: 14; J: TRBJ2-7; size: -; V: TRBV6-5; DNA: TGTGCCAGCTGGGTTGGGCAGAGCTCCTACGAGCAGTACTTC; CDR3: CASWVGQSSYEQYF
D: -; length: 15; J: TRBJ1-5; size: -; V: TRBV6-1; DNA: TGTGCCAGCAGTGAAGCGACAGGCCTTAATCAGCCCCAGCATTTT; CDR3: CASSEATGLNQPQHF
D: -; length: 16; J: TRBJ1-6; size: -; V: TRBV6-5; DNA: TGTGCCAGCAGTTACCCCCCCGAGGGTGGGAGTTCACCCCTCCACTTT; CDR3: CASSYPPEGGSSPLHF
D: -; length: 18; J: TRBJ1-6; size: -; V: TRBV6-1; DNA: TGTGCCAGCAGTGATCCTAAGATGAGACTCAGCGATAATTCACCCCTCCACTTT; CDR3: CASSDPKMRLSDNSPLHF
D: -; length: 16; J: TRBJ2-1; size: -; V: TRBV13; DNA: TGTGCCAGCAGCTTACCCCCGGGTTGGGGCGAGAATGAGCAGTTCTTC; CDR3: CASSLPPGWGENEQFF
D: -; length: 15; J: TRBJ2-7; size: -; V: TRBV24-1; DNA: TGTGCCACCAGTGATCCCTCGTCAGGGGTATACGAGCAGTACTTC; CDR3: CATSDPSSGVYEQYF
D: -; length: 18; J: TRBJ2-7; size: -; V: TRBV21-1; DNA: TGTGCCAGCAGCAAAGTAGACAGGGGCGACCCCAGCTCCTACGAGCAGTACTTC; CDR3: CASSKVDRGDPSSYEQYF
D: TRBD2; length: 16; J: TRBJ2-1; size: once; V: TRBV19; DNA: TGTGCCAGTAGCTCCTCCCCCGGGACTAGCGGGGCCGAGCAGTTCTTC; CDR3: CASSSSPGTSGAEQFF
D: -; length: 13; J: TRBJ1-6; size: once; V: TRBV11-2; DNA: TGTGCCAGCAGCTTAGGATCAGCAGGGGCCCTCCACTTT; CDR3: CASSLGSAGALHF
D: -; length: 13; J: TRBJ1-5; size: -; V: TRBV19; DNA: TGTGCCAGTAGTATAGCTGGGCAGGCACCCCAGCATTTT; CDR3: CASSIAGQAPQHF
D: TRBD1; length: 16; J: TRBJ1-2; size: -; V: TRBV5-1; DNA: TGCGCCAGCAGCGAGCTACAGGGGGCGATATTCAGTGGCTACACCTTC; CDR3: CASSELQGAIFSGYTF
D: -; length: 14; J: TRBJ2-5; size: -; V: TRBV13; DNA: TGTGCCAGCAGCTTCCTGCTAGCTAGAGGGACCCAGTACTTC; CDR3: CASSFLLARGTQYF